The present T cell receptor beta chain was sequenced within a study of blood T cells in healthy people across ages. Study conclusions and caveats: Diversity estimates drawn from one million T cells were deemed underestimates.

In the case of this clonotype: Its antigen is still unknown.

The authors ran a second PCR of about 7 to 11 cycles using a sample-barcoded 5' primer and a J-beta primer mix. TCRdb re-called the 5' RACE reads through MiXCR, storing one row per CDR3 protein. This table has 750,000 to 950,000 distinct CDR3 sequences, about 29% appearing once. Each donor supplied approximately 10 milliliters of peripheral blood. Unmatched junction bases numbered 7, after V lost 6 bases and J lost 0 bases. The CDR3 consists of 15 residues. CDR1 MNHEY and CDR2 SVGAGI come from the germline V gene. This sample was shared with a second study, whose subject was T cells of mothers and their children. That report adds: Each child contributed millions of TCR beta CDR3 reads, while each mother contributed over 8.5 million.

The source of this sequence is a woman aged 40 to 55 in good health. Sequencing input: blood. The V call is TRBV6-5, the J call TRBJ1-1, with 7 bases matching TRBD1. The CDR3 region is CASRTPQGVNTEAFF. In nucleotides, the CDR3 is TGTGCCAGCAGAACTCCCCAGGGGGTGAACACTGAAGCTTTCTTT.